The 2 T cell receptor beta chains given below trace back to one sample, sequenced in a study of T-cell reconstitution after alpha-beta-depleted transplantation in children. A library of TCRbeta sequences, prepared with unique molecular identifiers, was generated. MiXCR was run by TCRdb on the PCR reads, yielding one entry per CDR3 protein. The repertoire holds more than 200,000 distinct CDR3 sequences, with over 15% as singletons. This sample comprised PBMCs, mostly from graft donor cells, obtained 360 days after TCRalphabeta/CD19-depleted stem cell transplant. The receptors come from a male patient between 2 and 15 years old who had a stem cell transplant for acute lymphoblastic leukemia, so the T cells may come from the graft donor.

The table lists this clonotype with a few counts. The gene calls are TRBV20-1 and TRBJ1-4, with D possibly matching TRBD1 (6 bases). Germline V gives CDR1 DFQATT, CDR2 SNEGSKA (reference sequence). The CDR3 consists of 14 residues. The germline V and J ends were trimmed by 6 bases and 0 bases, with 11 bases remaining between them. CDR3 coding DNA: TGCAGTGCAGGACAGACTGCAACTAATGAAAAACTGTTTTTT. Protein sequence: CSAGQTATNEKLFF.

This clonotype appeared many times. The chain carries TRBV3-1 and TRBJ2-7, with 7 bases fitting TRBD1. CDR1 and CDR2 from the germline V gene are LGHDT and YNNKEL (reference sequence). V was clipped by 2 bases and J by 2 bases; unmatched bases: 9. The CDR3 runs to 16 residues. The CDR3 coding sequence is TGTGCCAGCAGCCAAATAACAGGGGCTTCTACCTACGAGCAGTACTTC. The encoded protein is CASSQITGASTYEQYF.